Each of the 19 T cell receptor beta chains below was sequenced from the same sample in a study of T-cell reconstitution after alpha-beta-depleted transplantation in children. A library of TCRbeta sequences, prepared with unique molecular identifiers, was generated. MiXCR was run by TCRdb on the PCR reads, yielding one entry per CDR3 protein. The sample lists under 350,000 distinct CDR3 sequences, 9.5% to 10% seen once, with 10% in the top ten. The sequenced sample was PBMCs from the stem cell graft donor, obtained from the stem cell graft. The receptors stem from a human donor who donated a stem cell graft to a child with SCID.

This clonotype was seen a handful of times. The chain uses TRBV18 and TRBJ1-5; D gene ambiguous. Germline CDR1 is KGHSH and CDR2 is LQKENI. This CDR3 contains 14 residues. Trimming took 2 bases from V and 1 from J, leaving 6 bases between them. The CDR3 protein is CASSPGVSNQPQHF. CDR3 sequence (DNA): TGTGCCAGCTCACCAGGGGTAAGCAATCAGCCCCAGCATTTT.

This clonotype was detected a few times. CDR3 protein: CASSQDGASGGPLAKNIQYF. In DNA form, the CDR3 reads TGTGCCAGCAGCCAAGATGGAGCTAGCGGGGGGCCTCTAGCCAAAAACATTCAGTACTTC. The chain recombines TRBV3-1 with TRBJ2-4, with 11 positions matching TRBD2. Germline lookup yields CDR1 LGHDT and CDR2 YNNKEL (reference sequence). Trimming took 0 bases from V and 0 from J; bases not matched to a gene: 10. This CDR3 is built from 20 residues.

CDR3 sequence: CASSIAPQGGIGYTF. The CDR3 DNA reads TGTGCCAGTAGTATAGCCCCCCAGGGGGGAATTGGCTACACCTTC. The rearrangement uses TRBV19 and TRBJ1-2, with 7 bases lining up with TRBD1. The V gene end was trimmed by 1 base and the J gene end by 7 bases; junction bases not matched to a gene: 9. The CDR3 consists of 15 residues. Looked up from germline, CDR1 is LNHDA and CDR2 is SQIVND (reference sequence).

The CDR3 nucleotides are TGTGCCAGCAGCCTTGGACAGAGTTCACCCCTCCACTTT. Encoded protein: CASSLGQSSPLHF. J is TRBJ1-6 and V is TRBV5-4, with a possible D match to TRBD1 (6 bases). Looked up from germline, CDR1 is SGHNT and CDR2 is YYREEE (reference sequence). The CDR3 is made up of 13 amino acids. V was trimmed by 4 bases and J by 9 bases, leaving 11 bases between them.

This clonotype came up many times. The J gene is TRBJ1-2, the V gene TRBV10-2; D gene uncertain. In germline, CDR1 is WSHSY, CDR2 SAAADI. The CDR3 contains 13 residues. The V end was cut by 2 bases, the J end by 2 bases, with 6 bases between. CDR3 region: CASSENGNYGYTF. The CDR3 nucleotides are TGCGCCAGCAGTGAGAACGGAAACTATGGCTACACCTTC.

J is TRBJ1-6 and V is TRBV5-1; weak D call: TRBD1 (5 bases). Trimming removed 2 bases from V and 8 bases from J, with 14 bases in between. The CDR3 sequence is 15 residues long. Germline CDR1 is SGHRS and CDR2 is YFSETQ. The CDR3 protein is CASSFGRDGYSPLHF. CDR3 bases: TGCGCCAGCAGCTTCGGACGGGACGGATATTCACCCCTCCACTTT.

This clonotype was counted between two and nine times. V is TRBV5-1 and J is TRBJ2-5, with TRBD1 identical over 7 bases. The CDR3 covers 14 residues. V lost 0 bases and J lost 5; bases outside the gene matches: 4. The V gene's germline CDR1 is SGHRS and CDR2 YFSETQ. In DNA, the CDR3 is TGCGCCAGCAGCTTGGTACAGGGGAAGGAGACCCAGTACTTC. Encoded protein: CASSLVQGKETQYF.

The chain has TRBV2 and TRBJ2-6; D is ambiguous. With 9 bases removed from V and 0 bases from J, the gap between germline ends came to 12 bases. Germline CDR1 is SNHLY and CDR2 is FYNNEI. CDR3 length: 15 amino acids. As DNA, the CDR3 is TGTGCCAGAACCGGACCGTACTCTGGGGCCAACGTCCTGACTTTC. Its translation is CARTGPYSGANVLTF.

The table lists this clonotype with a few counts. This sequence joins TRBV2 and TRBJ1-1; D is ambiguous. CDR1 SNHLY and CDR2 FYNNEI come from the germline V gene. The germline V and J ends were trimmed by 11 bases and 3 bases, with 16 bases remaining between them. This CDR3 has 13 amino acids. The CDR3 spells CAAPAKVYTEAFF. CDR3 in DNA: TGTGCCGCCCCGGCGAAGGTTTACACTGAAGCTTTCTTT.

This clonotype appeared many times. This chain connects TRBV6-5 to TRBJ1-1, with 7 bases fitting TRBD1. With V trimmed by 5 bases and J by 4 bases, 10 bases remained unmatched. The CDR3 is made up of 15 amino acids. CDR1 MNHEY and CDR2 SVGAGI come from the germline V gene. This CDR3 reads CASSTGQFLTTEAFF. The CDR3 DNA reads TGTGCCAGCAGTACGGGACAGTTCTTAACCACTGAAGCTTTCTTT.

V is TRBV18 and J is TRBJ2-7; D remains ambiguous. The CDR3 runs to 14 residues. Germline V gene lookup returns CDR1 KGHSH and CDR2 LQKENI. Trimming stripped 3 bases from V and 0 bases from J, with 9 bases between. CDR3 region: CASSPVTFSYEQYF. CDR3 bases: TGTGCCAGCTCACCTGTGACTTTCTCCTACGAGCAGTACTTC.

Concerning this clonotype itself: This could be a read error, since a much larger clone is one nucleotide away. V and J are TRBV3-1 and TRBJ2-1; D perhaps matches TRBD2 (5 bases). Germline V gene lookup returns CDR1 LGHDT and CDR2 YNNKEL (reference sequence). CDR3 size: 11 residues. Trimming pared 8 bases from V and 8 bases from J, leaving 10 bases between. The CDR3 nucleotides are TGTGCCAGCGGCGGGTTCCATGAGCAGTTCTTC. Translating gives CASGGFHEQFF.

This clonotype was picked up a small number of times. This sequence joins TRBV20-1 and TRBJ2-5; 13 bases align to TRBD2. The CDR3 has 16 amino acids. Unmatched junction bases numbered 6, after V lost 1 base and J lost 4 bases. Germline loops: CDR1 DFQATT, CDR2 SNEGSKA (reference sequence). CDR3 sequence (DNA): TGCAGTGCTAGAGTTATACTAGCGGGGGGGCCAGAGACCCAGTACTTC. Its translation is CSARVILAGGPETQYF.

This clonotype was observed a handful of times. This chain uses TRBV12-3 or TRBV12-4 with TRBJ1-1; weak D call: TRBD1 (6 bases). Trimming pared 2 bases from V and 0 bases from J, leaving 16 bases between. This CDR3 spans 17 amino acids. CDR3 in amino acids: CASSLSAGATMNTEAFF. The DNA of the CDR3 is TGTGCCAGCAGTTTAAGCGCAGGGGCGACCATGAACACTGAAGCTTTCTTT.

J is TRBJ2-1 and V is TRBV6-5; possibly TRBD1 for D (5 bases). CDR1 and CDR2 from the germline V gene are MNHEY and SVGAGI. The CDR3 runs 13 residues. V dropped 2 bases and J dropped 9 bases, with 11 bases sitting between them. CDR3 nucleotides: TGTGCCAGCAGTTACACATGGGGCGGTGAGCAGTTCTTC. Translating it yields CASSYTWGGEQFF.

The rearrangement joins TRBV20-1 to TRBJ2-7, with D unresolved. Germline lookup yields CDR1 DFQATT and CDR2 SNEGSKA (reference sequence). V dropped 5 bases and J dropped 0 bases, with 8 bases sitting between them. CDR3 length: 12 amino acids. CDR3 residues: CSAQTSSYEQYF. For the CDR3, the DNA is TGCAGTGCTCAGACAAGCTCCTACGAGCAGTACTTC.

The V gene is TRBV25-1, the J gene TRBJ1-2, with 8 bases aligning to TRBD1. The length of the CDR3 is 13 residues. V dropped 1 base and J dropped 6; count of bases not matched to a gene: 1. The V gene's germline CDR1 is MGHDK and CDR2 SYGVNS. The CDR3 region is CASSEWTGNGYTF. The CDR3 nucleotides read TGTGCCAGCAGTGAATGGACAGGGAATGGCTACACCTTC.

The V and J genes are TRBV12-3 or TRBV12-4 and TRBJ1-5; 7 bases are a match to TRBD1. The CDR3 is 15 amino acids. Losses at the gene ends were 6 bases for V and 0 bases for J; bases not matched to a gene: 5. The CDR3 loop reads CASRPTGDSNQPQHF. For the CDR3, the DNA is TGTGCCAGCAGACCAACAGGGGATAGCAATCAGCCCCAGCATTTT.

This clonotype was counted ten times or more. The chain carries TRBV29-1 and TRBJ2-7; 9 positions agree with TRBD1. Germline V gene sequence: CDR1 SQVTM, CDR2 ANQGSEA. V was clipped by 5 bases and J by 2 bases; unmatched bases: 1. This CDR3 contains 12 residues. Written as DNA, the CDR3 is TGCAGCGTTACAGGGGGCGCCTACGAGCAGTACTTC. Protein product: CSVTGGAYEQYF.